The T cell receptor beta chain under discussion was sequenced for a study of blood T cell repertoires in COVID-19. For the study at large: Samples came from the United States, Italy and Spain, spanning acute and convalescent COVID-19. T cells, B-cell-depleted T cells, or PBMCs supplied cDNA or gDNA.

In the authors' workflow: Reference gene primer amplification gave estimated nucleated cell counts. Generated by immunoSEQ multiplex PCR, the TCRdb table keeps only in-frame clones and is missing some. V and J calls and clone size are as listed in that table; D and trimming were resolved from the DNA. The sample lists hundreds of thousands of clones; 86% were seen once. Trimming shortened V by 0 bases and J by 3 bases, and 13 bases separated the two germline ends. The CDR3 extends over 15 amino acids. CDR1 is SGDLS, CDR2 YYNGEE, per germline. The rearrangement uses TRBV9 and TRBJ2-7; no definite D call. The sequence came from a woman aged 25-40 years with active or convalescent COVID-19. Sequenced material: peripheral blood. Written as DNA, the CDR3 is TGTGCCAGCAGCGTAGCTTTTGAGACACACTACGAGCAGTACTTC. It is translated as CASSVAFETHYEQYF. Drawing the rest from reference TRBV9 and TRBJ2-7, the complete variable domain is DSGVTQTPKHLITATGQRVTLRCSPRSGDLSVYWYQQSLDQGLQFLIQYYNGEERAKGNILERFSAQQFPDLHSELNLSSLELGDSALYFCASSVAFETHYEQYFGPGTRLTVT.